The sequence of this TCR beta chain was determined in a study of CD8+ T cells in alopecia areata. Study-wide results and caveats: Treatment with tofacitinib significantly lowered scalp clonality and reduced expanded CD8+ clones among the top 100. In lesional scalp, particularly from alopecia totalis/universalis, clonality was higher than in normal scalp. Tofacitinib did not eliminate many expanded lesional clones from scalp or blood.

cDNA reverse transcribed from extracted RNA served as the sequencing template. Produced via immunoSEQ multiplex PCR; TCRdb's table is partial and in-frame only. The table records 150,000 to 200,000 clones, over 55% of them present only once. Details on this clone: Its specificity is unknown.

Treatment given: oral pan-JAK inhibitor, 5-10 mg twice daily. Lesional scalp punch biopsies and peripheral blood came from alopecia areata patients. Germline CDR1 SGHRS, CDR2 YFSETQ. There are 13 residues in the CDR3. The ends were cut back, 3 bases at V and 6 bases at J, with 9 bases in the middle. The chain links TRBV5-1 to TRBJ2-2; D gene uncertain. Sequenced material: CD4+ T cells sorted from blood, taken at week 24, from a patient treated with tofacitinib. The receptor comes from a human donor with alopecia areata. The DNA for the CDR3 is TGCGCCAGCAGCTCGGAACCGGCCGGGGAGCTGTTTTTT. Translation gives CASSSEPAGELFF.